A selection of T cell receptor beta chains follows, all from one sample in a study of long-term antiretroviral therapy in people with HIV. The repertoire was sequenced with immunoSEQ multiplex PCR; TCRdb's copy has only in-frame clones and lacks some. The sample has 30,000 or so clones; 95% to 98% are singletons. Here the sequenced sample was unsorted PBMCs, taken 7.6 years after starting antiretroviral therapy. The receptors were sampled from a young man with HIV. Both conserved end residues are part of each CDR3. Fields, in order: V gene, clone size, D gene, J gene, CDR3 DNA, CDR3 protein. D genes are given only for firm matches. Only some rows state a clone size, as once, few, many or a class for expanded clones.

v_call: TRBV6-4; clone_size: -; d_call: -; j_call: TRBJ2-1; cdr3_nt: TGTGCCAGCAGTGACGGGGGACACAATGAGCAGTTCTTC; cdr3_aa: CASSDGGHNEQFF
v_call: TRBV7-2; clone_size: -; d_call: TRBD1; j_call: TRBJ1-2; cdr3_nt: TGTGCCAGCAGCTTCTCTGGACAGGGCCGAACCCTCACCTTC; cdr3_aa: CASSFSGQGRTLTF
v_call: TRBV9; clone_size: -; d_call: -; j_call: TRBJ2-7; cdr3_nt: TGTGCCAGCAGCGGGGGGGAGGAGGGATCCTCGTTGTACGAGCAGTACTTC; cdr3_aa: CASSGGEEGSSLYEQYF
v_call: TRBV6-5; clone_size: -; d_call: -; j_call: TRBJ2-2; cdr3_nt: TGTGCCAGCAGTTACACCGGGAGTGGTACCGGGGAGCTGTTTTTT; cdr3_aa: CASSYTGSGTGELFF
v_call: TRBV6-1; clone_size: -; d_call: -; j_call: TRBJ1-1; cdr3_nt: TGTGCCAGCAGTGAAATTGGGAGTGGGAACACTGAAGCTTTCTTT; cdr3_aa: CASSEIGSGNTEAFF
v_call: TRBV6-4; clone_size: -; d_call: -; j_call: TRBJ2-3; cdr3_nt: TGTGCCAGCAGTGTAGACAGGAACACAGATACGCAGTATTTT; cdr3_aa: CASSVDRNTDTQYF
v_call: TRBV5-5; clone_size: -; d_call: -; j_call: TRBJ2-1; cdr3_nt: TGTGCCAGCAGCTTGTCATCGTTCGGGGGCAATGAGCAGTTCTTC; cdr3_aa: CASSLSSFGGNEQFF
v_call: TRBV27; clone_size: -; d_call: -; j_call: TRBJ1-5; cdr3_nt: TGTGCCAGCAGTTTCAGGGCGGGGGCGAGCAATCAGCCCCAGCATTTT; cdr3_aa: CASSFRAGASNQPQHF
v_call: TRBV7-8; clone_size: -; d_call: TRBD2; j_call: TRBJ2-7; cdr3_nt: TGTGCCAGCAGCTTAAGTACGCTAGCGGATGAGCAGTACTTC; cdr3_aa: CASSLSTLADEQYF
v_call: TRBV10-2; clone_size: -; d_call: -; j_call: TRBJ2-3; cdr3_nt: TGCGCCAGCAGTGATCAGCGGCGAACCACAGATACGCAGTATTTT; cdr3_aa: CASSDQRRTTDTQYF
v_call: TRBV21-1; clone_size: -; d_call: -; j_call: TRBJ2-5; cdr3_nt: TGTGCCAGCAGCAAAGAAGAGCGGGAAGAGACCCAGTACTTC; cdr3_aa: CASSKEEREETQYF
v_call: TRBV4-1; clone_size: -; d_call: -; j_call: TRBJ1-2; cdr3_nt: TGCGCCAGCAGCCCCCTAGTGGGGGACTATGGCTACACCTTC; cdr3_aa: CASSPLVGDYGYTF
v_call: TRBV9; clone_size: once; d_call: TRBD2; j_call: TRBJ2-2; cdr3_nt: TGTGCCAGCAGCTTTAGCGGGGGGGCCGGCACCGGGGAGCTGTTTTTT; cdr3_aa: CASSFSGGAGTGELFF
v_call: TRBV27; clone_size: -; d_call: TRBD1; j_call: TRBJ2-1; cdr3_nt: TGTGCCAGCGCCCGGACAGGGGAACCTATCCTAGGGGTCGAGCAGTTCTTC; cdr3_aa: CASARTGEPILGVEQFF
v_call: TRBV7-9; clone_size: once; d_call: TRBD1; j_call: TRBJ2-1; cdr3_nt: TGTGCCAGCACTATGACAGGGTCCTACAATGAGCAGTTCTTC; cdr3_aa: CASTMTGSYNEQFF
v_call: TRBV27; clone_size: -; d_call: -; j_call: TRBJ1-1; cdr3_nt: TGTGCCAGCAGTTTTGAGGGGAGTCGGAACACTGAAGCTTTCTTT; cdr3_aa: CASSFEGSRNTEAFF
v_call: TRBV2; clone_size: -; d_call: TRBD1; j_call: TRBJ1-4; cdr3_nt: TGTGCCAGCAGGGGGGATGCGACAGGGTTGAGCGAAAAACTGTTTTTT; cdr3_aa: CASRGDATGLSEKLFF
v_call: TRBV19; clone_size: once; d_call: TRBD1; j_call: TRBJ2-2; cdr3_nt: TGTGCCAGTCGGGACAGACCCAACACCGGGGAGCTGTTTTTT; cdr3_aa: CASRDRPNTGELFF
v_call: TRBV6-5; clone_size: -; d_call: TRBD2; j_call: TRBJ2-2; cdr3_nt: TGTGCCAGCAGTTACCTTAGCGGGGGGTCTACCGGGGAGCTGTTTTTT; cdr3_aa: CASSYLSGGSTGELFF
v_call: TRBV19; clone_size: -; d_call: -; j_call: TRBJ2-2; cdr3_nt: TGTGCCAGTAGTAACCCCCTACAGAACACCGGGGAGCTGTTTTTT; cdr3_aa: CASSNPLQNTGELFF
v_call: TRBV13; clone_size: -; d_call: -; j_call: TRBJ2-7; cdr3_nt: TGTGCCAGCAGCTTAGCGCGGGGACACCGAGACGAGCAGTACTTC; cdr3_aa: CASSLARGHRDEQYF
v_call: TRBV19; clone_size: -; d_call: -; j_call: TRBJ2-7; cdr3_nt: TGTGCCAGTAGCACGACAGTCGGGGAGCAGTACTTC; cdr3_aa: CASSTTVGEQYF
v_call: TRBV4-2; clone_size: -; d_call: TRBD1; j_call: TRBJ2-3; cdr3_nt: TGTGCCAGCAGCCAAGGCGCCGGGACAGCGCTAAATACGCAGTATTTT; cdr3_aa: CASSQGAGTALNTQYF
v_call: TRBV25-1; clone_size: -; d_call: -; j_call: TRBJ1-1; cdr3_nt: TGTGCCAGCAGTGTTGGAGGAGGGAACACTGAAGCTTTCTTT; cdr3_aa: CASSVGGGNTEAFF
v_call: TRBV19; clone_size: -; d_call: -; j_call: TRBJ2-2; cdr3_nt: TGTGCCAGTAGTATAGATTCGGGGACTCCTAACACCGGGGAGCTGTTTTTT; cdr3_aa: CASSIDSGTPNTGELFF
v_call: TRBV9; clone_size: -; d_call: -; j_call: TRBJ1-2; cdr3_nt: TGTGCCAGCAGCGTCCACGAGGGCCCCTATGGCTACACCTTC; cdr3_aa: CASSVHEGPYGYTF
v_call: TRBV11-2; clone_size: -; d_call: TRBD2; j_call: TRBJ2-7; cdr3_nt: TGTGCCAGCAGCTTAGATTTAACTAGCGGGAGGGCGGGTGAGCAGTACTTC; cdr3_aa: CASSLDLTSGRAGEQYF
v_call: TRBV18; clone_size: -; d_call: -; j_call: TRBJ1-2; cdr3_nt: TGTGCCAGCTCCCCGATCGTTCCCCCAAACTATGGCTACACCTTC; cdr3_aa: CASSPIVPPNYGYTF
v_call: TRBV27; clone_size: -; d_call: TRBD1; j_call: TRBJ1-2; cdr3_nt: TGTGCCAGCAGTCGATGGGGACAGGGGGCCGCGGGCTACACCTTC; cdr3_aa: CASSRWGQGAAGYTF
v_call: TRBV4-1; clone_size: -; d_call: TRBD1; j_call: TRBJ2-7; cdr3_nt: TGCGCCAGCAGCGCGGGACAGGGCCCCTACGAGCAGTACTTC; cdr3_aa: CASSAGQGPYEQYF
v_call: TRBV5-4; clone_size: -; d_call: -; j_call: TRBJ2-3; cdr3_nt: TGTGCCAGCAGCTGGGGTCCAGATACGCAGTATTTT; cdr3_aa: CASSWGPDTQYF
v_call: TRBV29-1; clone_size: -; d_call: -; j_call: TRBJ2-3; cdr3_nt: TGCAGCGCCCAGGGTGGCACAGATACGCAGTATTTT; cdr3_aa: CSAQGGTDTQYF
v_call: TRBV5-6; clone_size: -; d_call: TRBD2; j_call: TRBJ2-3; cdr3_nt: TGTGCCAGCAGCTTCGGGGGGAGGGTAGATACGCAGTATTTT; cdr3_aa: CASSFGGRVDTQYF
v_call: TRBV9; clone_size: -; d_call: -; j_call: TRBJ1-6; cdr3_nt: TGTGCCAGCAGCGGGTTGGAGTATAATTCACCCCTCCACTTT; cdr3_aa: CASSGLEYNSPLHF
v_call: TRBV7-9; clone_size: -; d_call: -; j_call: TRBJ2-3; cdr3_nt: TGTGCCAGCAGCTACGATACGTCAGATACGCAGTATTTT; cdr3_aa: CASSYDTSDTQYF
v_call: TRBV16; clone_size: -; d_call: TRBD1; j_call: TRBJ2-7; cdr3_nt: TGTGCCAGCAGCCAATCGGCCGGGACAGTCTACGAGCAGTACTTC; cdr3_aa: CASSQSAGTVYEQYF
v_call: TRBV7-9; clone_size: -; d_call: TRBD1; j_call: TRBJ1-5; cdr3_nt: TGTGCCAGCAGCGAGTCAGGGGGCGATCAGCCCCAGCATTTT; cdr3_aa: CASSESGGDQPQHF
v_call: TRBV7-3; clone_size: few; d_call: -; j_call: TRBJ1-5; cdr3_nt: TGTGCCGGTCGAGGCAATCAGCCCCAGCATTTT; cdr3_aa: CAGRGNQPQHF
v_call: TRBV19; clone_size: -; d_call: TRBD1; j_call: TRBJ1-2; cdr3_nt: TGTGCCAGTAGTGGGACAGGGGACTATGGCTACACCTTC; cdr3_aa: CASSGTGDYGYTF
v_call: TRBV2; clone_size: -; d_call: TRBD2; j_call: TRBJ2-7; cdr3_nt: TGTGCCAGCAGCGGGACTAGCGGGAGGGGATACGAGCAGTACTTC; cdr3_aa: CASSGTSGRGYEQYF
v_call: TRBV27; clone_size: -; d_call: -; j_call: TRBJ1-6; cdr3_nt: TGTGCCAGCACCCTTGGATGGGGGGCTTCACCCCTCCACTTT; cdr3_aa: CASTLGWGASPLHF
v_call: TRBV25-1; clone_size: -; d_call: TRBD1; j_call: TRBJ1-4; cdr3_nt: TGTGCCAGCAGTACCCGGACAGGGGTAGAGGAAAAACTGTTTTTT; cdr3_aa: CASSTRTGVEEKLFF
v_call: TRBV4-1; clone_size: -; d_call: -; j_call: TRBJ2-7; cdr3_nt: TGCGCCAGCAGCCCAACGACTAGTATCTCCTACGAGCAGTACTTC; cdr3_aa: CASSPTTSISYEQYF
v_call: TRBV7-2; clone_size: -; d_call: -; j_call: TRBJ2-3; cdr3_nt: TGTGCCAGCAGCGACACAGATACGCAGTATTTT; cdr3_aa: CASSDTDTQYF
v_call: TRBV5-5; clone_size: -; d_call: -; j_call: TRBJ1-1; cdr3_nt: TGTGCCAGCAGCCCGGGACACTTGAACACTGAAGCTTTCTTT; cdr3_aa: CASSPGHLNTEAFF
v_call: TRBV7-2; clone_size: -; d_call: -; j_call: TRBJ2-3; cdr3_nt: TGTGCCACCACTGGGGGCGGGGGTCGGGATACGCAGTATTTT; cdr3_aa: CATTGGGGRDTQYF